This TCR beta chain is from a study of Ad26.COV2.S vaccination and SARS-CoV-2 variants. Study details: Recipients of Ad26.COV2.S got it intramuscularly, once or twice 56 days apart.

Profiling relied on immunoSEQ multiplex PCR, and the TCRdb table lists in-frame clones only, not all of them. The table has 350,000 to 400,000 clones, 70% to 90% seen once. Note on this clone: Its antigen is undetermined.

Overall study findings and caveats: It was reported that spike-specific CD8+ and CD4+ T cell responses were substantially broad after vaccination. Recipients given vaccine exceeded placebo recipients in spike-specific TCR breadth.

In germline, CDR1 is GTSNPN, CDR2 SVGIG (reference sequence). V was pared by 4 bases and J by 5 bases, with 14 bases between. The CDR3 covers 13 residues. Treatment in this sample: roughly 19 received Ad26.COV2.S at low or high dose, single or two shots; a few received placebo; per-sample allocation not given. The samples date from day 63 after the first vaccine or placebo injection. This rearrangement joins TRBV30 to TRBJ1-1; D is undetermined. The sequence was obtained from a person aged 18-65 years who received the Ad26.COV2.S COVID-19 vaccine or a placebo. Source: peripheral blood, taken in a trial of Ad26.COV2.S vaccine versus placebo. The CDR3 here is CAWNTVLETEAFF. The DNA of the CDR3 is TGTGCCTGGAATACAGTACTAGAAACTGAAGCTTTCTTT.